These 30 T cell receptor beta chains were sequenced from one sample in a study of T cell responses to AZD1222 COVID-19 vaccine. Only in-frame clones appear in the TCRdb table, and some are missing; sequencing was by immunoSEQ multiplex PCR. The sample shows approximately 98,000 clones, 85% to 90% of them seen only once. The sequencing here drew on peripheral blood, taken on day 0 of AZD1222 vaccination. Every receptor here comes from an adult in good health.

In this sample, this clone turned up once. The chain is built from TRBV6-5 and TRBJ2-3, with 7 bases aligning to TRBD2. Germline V CDR1 and CDR2: MNHEY, SVGAGI. The CDR3 extends over 16 amino acids. Trimming cost V 2 bases and J 1 base; bases outside gene matches: 6. The chain's CDR3 is CASSYDIGRGTDTQYF. CDR3 DNA: TGTGCCAGCAGTTACGATATAGGGAGGGGCACAGATACGCAGTATTTT.

The chain employs TRBV5-4 and TRBJ2-1; 8 bases align to TRBD2. Germline assignment: CDR1 SGHNT and CDR2 YYREEE (reference sequence). The CDR3 spans 15 residues. J gave up 4 bases and V 4 bases, and 7 bases lay outside the gene matches. CDR3 region: CASSPTSDTYNEQFF. CDR3 DNA sequence: TGTGCCAGCAGCCCGACTAGCGATACATACAATGAGCAGTTCTTC.

The V call is TRBV2, the J call TRBJ2-1, with TRBD2 matching 12 bases. Trimming removed 4 bases from V and 9 bases from J; junction bases left unmatched: 4. From germline, CDR1 is SNHLY and CDR2 FYNNEI. The CDR3 runs to 14 residues. CDR3 nucleotide sequence: TGTGCCAGCAGTGGACTAGCGGGGGCCGCTGAGCAGTTCTTC. This gives the protein CASSGLAGAAEQFF.

This rearrangement joins TRBV7-5 to TRBJ2-5; the table's D call of TRBD2 was not tested on the DNA. TRBV7-5 is classified as a pseudogene. This CDR3 is 17 amino acids long. The CDR3 bases are TGTGTCAGAAGCCCTAATGGGACTAGCGGCGAAGTGGGGACCCAGTACTTC. Its protein product is CVRSPNGTSGEVGTQYF.

The rearrangement uses TRBV3-1 (or the pseudogene TRBV3-2) and TRBJ2-5, with 7 bases that match TRBD1. The CDR3 is made up of 17 amino acids. V was pared by 6 bases and J by 4 bases, with 17 bases of the junction left unmatched. Germline V gene data show CDR1 as LGHDT and CDR2 as YNNKEL (reference sequence). The CDR3, as DNA: TGTGCCAGCAGTCAGGGGACGAGAGGGGGCGAAAGAGAGACCCAGTACTTC. Translating it yields CASSQGTRGGERETQYF.

V is TRBV11-2 and J is TRBJ2-7, with D possibly being TRBD1 (5 bases). The CDR3 length is 15 residues. Germline CDR1 and CDR2: SGHAT and FQNNGV. Between the trimmed V and J ends, which lost 2 bases and 5 bases, there was a span of 16 bases. The DNA for the CDR3 is TGTGCCAGCAGCTTATGGGGTTCCGAGACAGACGAGCAGTACTTC. Translated, it gives CASSLWGSETDEQYF.

The chain employs TRBV28 and TRBJ2-3; TRBD2 aligns across 11 bases. V trimming: 6 bases; J trimming: 6 bases; junction bases outside the gene matches: 8. The V gene's germline CDR1 is MDHEN and CDR2 SYDVKM. CDR3 length equals 15 residues. The CDR3 is CASSPTSGKRDTQYF. CDR3 DNA: TGTGCCAGCAGCCCGACTAGCGGGAAGAGGGATACGCAGTATTTT.

This clone was recorded only once. The V call is TRBV30, the J call TRBJ2-2, with no clear D. The length of the CDR3 is 15 residues. V lost 0 bases, J lost 4 bases, and 12 bases lay in between. CDR1 and CDR2 (germline): GTSNPN, SVGIG (reference sequence). The CDR3, as DNA: TGTGCCTGGAGTGTCGCGCAGTCCGGCACCGGGGAGCTGTTTTTT. It specifies CAWSVAQSGTGELFF.

The V and J genes are TRBV29-1 and TRBJ2-5; 15 bases map to TRBD2. This CDR3 region has 13 residues. Trimming removed 6 bases from V and 5 bases from J; junction bases left unmatched: 1. Germline CDR1 is SQVTM and CDR2 is ANQGSEA. Here the CDR3 reads CSVGTSGGETQYF. The CDR3 DNA sequence: TGCAGCGTAGGGACTAGCGGGGGGGAGACCCAGTACTTC.

This sequence joins TRBV28 and TRBJ1-2, with D perhaps matching TRBD1 (5 bases). This CDR3 spans 11 amino acids. Trimming took off 10 bases at V and 8 bases at J, with 14 bases between the two ends. CDR1 and CDR2 from the germline V gene are MDHEN and SYDVKM. The CDR3 DNA is TGTGCCACCCAGGGTTCGAGCGGCTACACCTTC. It codes for CATQGSSGYTF.

V is TRBV7-2 and J is TRBJ2-2; D tentatively fits TRBD1 or TRBD2 (5 bases each). Per the germline V gene, CDR1 is SGHTA and CDR2 is FQGNSA. V lost 6 bases and J 7 bases, leaving 18 bases between the germline ends. This CDR3 region has 15 residues. CDR3 region: CASSPWVAGSGELFF. Written as DNA, the CDR3 is TGTGCCAGCAGTCCGTGGGTGGCAGGGAGCGGGGAGCTGTTTTTT.

This sequence joins TRBV28 and TRBJ1-2, with D unclear. Germline loops: CDR1 MDHEN, CDR2 SYDVKM. This CDR3 region has 13 residues. V lost 5 bases, J lost 8 bases, and 15 bases lay in between. DNA for the CDR3: TGTGCCAGCAGTCCAGCCCCGCAACAAGGCTACACCTTC. Encoded protein: CASSPAPQQGYTF.

V usage is TRBV3-1 (or the pseudogene TRBV3-2) and J usage is TRBJ2-7; 9 nucleotides align to TRBD1. J lost 2 bases, V lost 4 bases, and 3 bases had no gene match. CDR1 is LGHDT and CDR2 is YNNKEL in the germline V gene (reference sequence). This CDR3 comprises 14 residues. In DNA form, the CDR3 reads TGTGCCAGCAGCCTCCGACAGGGGGCCTACGAGCAGTACTTC. This translates into CASSLRQGAYEQYF.

The chain has TRBV4-1 and TRBJ1-3, with TRBD1 identical over 11 bases. This CDR3 has 16 residues. The V and J ends lost 1 base and 2 bases, in that order; junction bases with no gene match: 1. CDR1 and CDR2 (germline): MGHRA, YSYEKL. CDR3 amino acids: CASSQGTGGPGNTIYF. CDR3 nucleotide sequence: TGCGCCAGCAGCCAAGGGACAGGGGGCCCTGGAAACACCATATATTTT.

J is TRBJ1-6 and V is TRBV27; 9 nucleotides agree with TRBD1. V trimming: 6 bases; J trimming: 9 bases; junction bases outside the gene matches: 9. Germline-derived CDR1 and CDR2 are MNHEY and SMNVEV (reference sequence). There are 15 residues in the CDR3. CDR3 region: CASSPGTGPTSPLHF. Here the CDR3 DNA reads TGTGCCAGCAGCCCCGGGACAGGGCCGACTTCACCCCTCCACTTT.

The gene calls are TRBV6-6 and TRBJ1-3; 7 bases fit TRBD1. Per germline, CDR1 MNHNY and CDR2 SVGAGI (reference sequence). The V gene end was trimmed by 6 bases and the J gene end by 4 bases; junction bases not matched to a gene: 15. The CDR3 totals 17 residues. The CDR3 region has the DNA TGTGCCAGCAGCCGACAAGAGACAGGGTCGGGAGGAAACACCATATATTTT. This sequence encodes CASSRQETGSGGNTIYF.

V is TRBV7-9 and J is TRBJ1-5; no reliable D call. V lost 4 bases and J 9 bases, leaving 13 bases between the germline ends. The CDR3 length is 13 residues. The germline CDR1 and CDR2 sequences are SEHNR and FQNEAQ (reference sequence). CDR3 bases: TGTGCCAGCAGCTCCGGTGCGCTCCGGCCCCAGCATTTT. Translation: CASSSGALRPQHF. Filled out from reference TRBV7-9 and TRBJ1-5, the complete variable domain reads DTGVSQNPRHKITKRGQNVTFRCDPISEHNRLYWYRQTLGQGPEFLTYFQNEAQLEKSRLLSDRFSAERPKGSFSTLEIQRTEQGDSAMYLCASSSGALRPQHFGDGTRLSIL.

V and J are TRBV19 and TRBJ1-4, with 11 positions matching TRBD1. The V segment lost 6 bases and the J segment 8 bases; nucleotides outside the gene matches: 8. Per the germline V gene, CDR1 is LNHDA and CDR2 is SQIVND (reference sequence). The CDR3 has 15 amino acids. The CDR3 nucleotides read TGTGCCAGTAGGCCCGAAGGGACAGGGGGAGAAAAACTGTTTTTT. This sequence encodes CASRPEGTGGEKLFF.

V gene TRBV9 combines with J gene TRBJ1-6; 7 bases map to TRBD1. Germline lookup yields CDR1 SGDLS and CDR2 YYNGEE. This CDR3 spans 16 amino acids. Trimming took 5 bases from V and 8 from J; bases not matched to a gene: 13. The CDR3 sequence is CASSVGTGQYHSPLHF. DNA of the CDR3: TGTGCCAGCAGTGTGGGAACGGGACAGTATCATTCACCCCTCCACTTT.

The V and J genes are TRBV11-2 and TRBJ2-5; D uncertain. V lost 2 bases, J lost 5 bases, and 12 bases lay in between. CDR3 length: 14 amino acids. The germline V gene encodes CDR1 SGHAT and CDR2 FQNNGV. The CDR3 loop reads CASSLIKGGETQYF. CDR3 DNA: TGTGCCAGCAGCTTAATCAAGGGTGGGGAGACCCAGTACTTC.

The chain has TRBV6-5 and TRBJ2-7; weak D call: TRBD2 (6 bases). The CDR3 totals 14 residues. Trimming cost V 6 bases and J 0 bases, with 12 bases left between them. Looked up from germline, CDR1 is MNHEY and CDR2 is SVGAGI. DNA for the CDR3: TGTGCCAGCAGGAACACGGGGGTCTCCTACGAGCAGTACTTC. It codes for CASRNTGVSYEQYF.

The genes are TRBV5-6 and TRBJ1-6; TRBD1 agrees at 9 bases. This CDR3 comprises 14 residues. The germline V gene encodes CDR1 SGHDT and CDR2 YYEEEE. With 4 bases clipped from V and 9 bases from J, the junction kept 5 bases outside the gene matches. CDR3 nucleotides: TGTGCCAGCAGCGCCGGGACAGGGTTTTCACCCCTCCACTTT. Protein product: CASSAGTGFSPLHF. The whole variable domain, filled in from reference TRBV5-6 and TRBJ1-6, reads DAGVTQSPTHLIKTRGQQVTLRCSPKSGHDTVSWYQQALGQGPQFIFQYYEEEERQRGNFPDRFSGHQFPNYSSELNVNALLLGDSALYLCASSAGTGFSPLHFGNGTRLTVT.

The chain joins TRBV25-1 to TRBJ1-3; D perhaps matches TRBD1 (6 bases). V gave up 1 base and J gave up 4 bases, with 8 bases separating them. Germline CDR1 reads MGHDK; CDR2 reads SYGVNS. The CDR3 runs 14 residues. The CDR3 nucleotides are TGTGCCAGCAGTGAATGGGGGGGCGGAAACACCATATATTTT. This sequence encodes CASSEWGGGNTIYF.

The rearrangement joins TRBV25-1 to TRBJ2-7; possible D gene TRBD2, 6 bases. The CDR3 runs to 15 residues. Germline V lookup: CDR1 MGHDK, CDR2 SYGVNS. Trimming pared 4 bases from V and 7 bases from J, leaving 20 bases between. Here the CDR3 DNA reads TGTGCCAGCAGTGCACACATGAGTGGGGGGTGGGAGCAGTACTTC. Encoded protein: CASSAHMSGGWEQYF.

The rearrangement uses TRBV5-5 and TRBJ1-1, with D hard to call. Trimming left V 6 bases short and J 1 base short, with 22 bases between. The CDR3 is 17 amino acids. In germline, CDR1 is SGHKS, CDR2 YYEKEE (reference sequence). The CDR3 sequence: CASTLSYPWGWNTEAFF. In DNA form, the CDR3 reads TGTGCCAGCACCCTCTCGTATCCGTGGGGTTGGAACACTGAAGCTTTCTTT.

This clone was counted a single time. This chain joins TRBV6-2 or TRBV6-3 and TRBJ1-5; 8 positions match TRBD1. This CDR3 spans 15 amino acids. From germline, CDR1 is MNHEY and CDR2 SVGEGT. V was pared by 4 bases and J by 6 bases, with 8 bases of the junction left unmatched. DNA of the CDR3: TGTGCCAGCAGTTTCGGGCAGGGGGCCAGTCAGCCCCAGCATTTT. Encoded protein: CASSFGQGASQPQHF.

The V call is TRBV11-3, the J call TRBJ2-2; no clear D gene. The V and J ends lost 5 bases and 4 bases respectively, with 14 bases between them. CDR1 is SGHNT, CDR2 YENEEA, per germline. CDR3 length equals 15 residues. Here the CDR3 reads CASSPGSPGTGELFF. The CDR3 bases are TGTGCCAGCAGCCCCGGGTCCCCGGGCACCGGGGAGCTGTTTTTT.

The chain employs TRBV4-2 and TRBJ2-2; D gene ambiguous. With 0 bases removed from V and 6 bases from J, the gap between germline ends came to 14 bases. Germline V CDR1 and CDR2: LGHNA, YNFKEQ. This CDR3 is built from 16 residues. The CDR3 nucleotides are TGTGCCAGCAGCCAAGATCCAGCTAGGATGGCCGGGGAGCTGTTTTTT. It encodes CASSQDPARMAGELFF.

This clone was seen a few times. J is TRBJ1-3 and V is TRBV6-6; D gene uncertain. V was pared by 4 bases and J by 4 bases, with 8 bases between. Germline values: CDR1 MNHNY, CDR2 SVGAGI (reference sequence). The CDR3 length is 13 residues. CDR3 nucleotides: TGTGCCAGCAGTTTCGGACCGGGAAACACCATATATTTT. As protein: CASSFGPGNTIYF.

The V and J genes are TRBV10-3 and TRBJ1-4; weak D call: TRBD1 (5 bases). The CDR3 is 15 amino acids. Germline CDR1 ENHRY, CDR2 SYGVKD. V was cut by 6 bases and J by 0 bases, with 11 bases left in between. CDR3 DNA: TGTGCCATCAGCGGGATGGGGGCAACTAATGAAAAACTGTTTTTT. Translated, it gives CAISGMGATNEKLFF.